Presented here are 8 T cell receptor beta chains from one specimen sequenced in a study of blood T cells in healthy people across ages. Alongside a J-beta primer mix, a sample-barcoded 5' primer served in a second PCR lasting roughly 6 to 11 cycles. TCRdb processed the 5' RACE reads anew with MiXCR; each CDR3 protein has one entry. This table has about 400,000 distinct CDR3 sequences, roughly half appearing once. Sequencing input: blood. The receptors originated from a man in his fifties or sixties in good health.

The chain joins TRBV7-6 to TRBJ2-7; D is possibly TRBD2 (6 bases). This CDR3 is built from 15 residues. The V gene lost 1 base and the J gene lost 5 bases, with 15 bases spanning the gap. Germline CDR1 SGHVS, CDR2 FNYEAQ. The CDR3 nucleotides read TGTGCCAGCAGCTTAGAGGCAGGGAGGACCCACGAGCAGTACTTC. Its translation is CASSLEAGRTHEQYF.

The chain recombines TRBV12-3 or TRBV12-4 with TRBJ2-3; TRBD2 agrees at 7 bases. The V gene end was trimmed by 9 bases and the J gene end by 1 base; junction bases not matched to a gene: 19. CDR3 size: 18 residues. The CDR3: CASNVRKAGRWGTDTQYF. The CDR3 coding sequence is TGTGCCAGTAACGTTAGAAAAGCGGGAAGATGGGGCACAGATACGCAGTATTTT.

This chain uses TRBV5-1 with TRBJ1-2; perhaps TRBD1 as D (5 bases). This CDR3 region has 13 residues. Germline CDR1 is SGHRS and CDR2 is YFSETQ. V lost 4 bases, J lost 8 bases, and 15 bases lay in between. CDR3 loop: CASSLTDYQGYTF. The CDR3 DNA follows: TGCGCCAGCAGCCTGACAGACTATCAGGGCTACACCTTC. Supplemented by reference TRBV5-1 and TRBJ1-2, the full variable domain reads KAGVTQTPRYLIKTRGQQVTLSCSPISGHRSVSWYQQTPGQGLQFLFEYFSETQRNKGNFPGRFSGRQFSNSRSEMNVSTLELGDSALYLCASSLTDYQGYTFGSGTRLTVV.

CDR3 nucleotide sequence: TGTGCCAGCAGTGATGTCCAGAGATATGGCTACACCTTC. This codes for CASSDVQRYGYTF. The chain carries TRBV6-1 and TRBJ1-2, with D hard to call. Germline values: CDR1 MNHNS, CDR2 SASEGT. The CDR3 consists of 13 residues. Between the trimmed V and J ends, which lost 3 bases and 5 bases, there was a span of 10 bases.

This CDR3 is CASSPLGAGTHEQYF. The CDR3 coding sequence is TGTGCCAGCAGCCCCTTGGGGGCGGGAACCCACGAGCAGTACTTC. The chain carries TRBV27 and TRBJ2-7, with D perhaps assigned TRBD1 or TRBD2 (6 bases each). CDR3 length equals 15 residues. Trimming took off 6 bases at V and 5 bases at J, with 20 bases between the two ends. Germline V gives CDR1 MNHEY, CDR2 SMNVEV (reference sequence).

The gene calls are TRBV20-1 and TRBJ2-5; 9 bases map to TRBD2. The trim removed 5 bases at V and 5 bases at J, leaving 12 bases unmatched. The CDR3 totals 15 residues. Germline V gene data show CDR1 as DFQATT and CDR2 as SNEGSKA (reference sequence). CDR3 sequence (DNA): TGCAGTGCTCCCCAGCGGGAGGTCGTGGGGGAGACCCAGTACTTC. Its protein is CSAPQREVVGETQYF.

This clonotype was seen only a few times. The rearrangement joins TRBV24-1 to TRBJ1-5; 9 bases line up with TRBD1. Per germline, CDR1 KGHDR and CDR2 SFDVKD. Trimming at V came to 2 bases and at J to 6 bases, leaving 7 bases not matched to a gene. The CDR3 has 16 residues. As DNA, the CDR3 is TGTGCCACCAGTGATTCAGGACAGGGGACGGGTCAGCCCCAGCATTTT. This translates into CATSDSGQGTGQPQHF.

The rearrangement joins TRBV20-1 to TRBJ2-1, with D possibly TRBD2 on 5 matching bases. Germline assignment: CDR1 DFQATT and CDR2 SNEGSKA (reference sequence). CDR3 length: 11 amino acids. Trimming cost V 3 bases and J 5 bases, with 5 bases left between them. This CDR3 is CSARGDNEQFF. The CDR3 DNA reads as TGCAGTGCTAGGGGAGACAATGAGCAGTTCTTC.